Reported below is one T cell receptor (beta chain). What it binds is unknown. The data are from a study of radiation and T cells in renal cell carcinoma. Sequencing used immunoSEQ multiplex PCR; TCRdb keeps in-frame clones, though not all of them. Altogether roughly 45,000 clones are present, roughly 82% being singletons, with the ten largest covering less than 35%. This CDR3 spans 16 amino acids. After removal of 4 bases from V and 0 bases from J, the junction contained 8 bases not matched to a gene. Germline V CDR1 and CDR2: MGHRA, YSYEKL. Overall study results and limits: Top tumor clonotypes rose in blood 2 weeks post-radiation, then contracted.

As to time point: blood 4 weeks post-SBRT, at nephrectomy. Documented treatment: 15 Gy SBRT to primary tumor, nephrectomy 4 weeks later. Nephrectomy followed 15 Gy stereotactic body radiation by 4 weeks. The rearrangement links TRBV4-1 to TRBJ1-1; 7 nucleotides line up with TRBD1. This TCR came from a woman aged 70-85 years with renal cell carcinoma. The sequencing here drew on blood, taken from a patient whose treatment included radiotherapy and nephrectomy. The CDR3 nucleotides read TGCGCCAGCAGCCCGAATAAGGGGGCCGTGAACACTGAAGCTTTCTTT. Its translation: CASSPNKGAVNTEAFF.